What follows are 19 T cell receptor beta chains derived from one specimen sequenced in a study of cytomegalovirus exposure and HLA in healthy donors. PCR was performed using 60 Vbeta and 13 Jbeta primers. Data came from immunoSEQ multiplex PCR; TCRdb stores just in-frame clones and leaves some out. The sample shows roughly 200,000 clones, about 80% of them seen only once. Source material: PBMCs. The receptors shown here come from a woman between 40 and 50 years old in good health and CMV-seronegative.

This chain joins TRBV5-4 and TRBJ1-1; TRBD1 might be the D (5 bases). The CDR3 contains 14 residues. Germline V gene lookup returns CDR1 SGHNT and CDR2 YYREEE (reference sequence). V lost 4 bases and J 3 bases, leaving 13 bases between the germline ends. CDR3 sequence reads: CASSQNRGDTEAFF. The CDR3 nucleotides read TGTGCCAGCAGCCAAAATCGGGGGGACACTGAAGCTTTCTTT.

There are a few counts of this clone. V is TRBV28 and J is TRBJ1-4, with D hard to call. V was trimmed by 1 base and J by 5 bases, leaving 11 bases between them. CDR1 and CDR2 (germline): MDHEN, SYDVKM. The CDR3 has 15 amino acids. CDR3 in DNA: TGTGCCAGCAGTTTATTGGGCCGGGAGAATGAAAAACTGTTTTTT. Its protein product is CASSLLGRENEKLFF.

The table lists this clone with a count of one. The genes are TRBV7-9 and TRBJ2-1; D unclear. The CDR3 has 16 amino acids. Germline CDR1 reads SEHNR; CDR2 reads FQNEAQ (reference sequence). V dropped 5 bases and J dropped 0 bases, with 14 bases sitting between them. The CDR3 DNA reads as TGTGCCAGCAGCGCTAGAACTCCGAGCTCCTACAATGAGCAGTTCTTC. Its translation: CASSARTPSSYNEQFF.

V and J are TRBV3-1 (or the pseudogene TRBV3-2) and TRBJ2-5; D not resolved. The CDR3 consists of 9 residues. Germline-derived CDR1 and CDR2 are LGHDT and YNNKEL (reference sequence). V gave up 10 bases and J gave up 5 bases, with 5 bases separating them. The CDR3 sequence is CATGETQYF. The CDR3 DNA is TGTGCCACCGGGGAGACCCAGTACTTC.

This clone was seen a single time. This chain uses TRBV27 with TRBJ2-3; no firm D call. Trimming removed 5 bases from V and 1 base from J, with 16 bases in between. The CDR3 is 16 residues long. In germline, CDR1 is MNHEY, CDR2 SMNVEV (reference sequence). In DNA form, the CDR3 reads TGTGCCAGCAGTATCCTCGGCGGTGACGGCACAGATACGCAGTATTTT. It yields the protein CASSILGGDGTDTQYF.

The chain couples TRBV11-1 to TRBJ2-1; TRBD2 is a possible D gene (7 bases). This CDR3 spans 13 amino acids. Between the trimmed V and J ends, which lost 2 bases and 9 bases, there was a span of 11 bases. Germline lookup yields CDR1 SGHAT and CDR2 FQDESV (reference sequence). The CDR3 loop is CASSLPGGCEQFF. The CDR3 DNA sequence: TGTGCCAGCAGCTTACCGGGGGGCTGTGAGCAGTTCTTC.

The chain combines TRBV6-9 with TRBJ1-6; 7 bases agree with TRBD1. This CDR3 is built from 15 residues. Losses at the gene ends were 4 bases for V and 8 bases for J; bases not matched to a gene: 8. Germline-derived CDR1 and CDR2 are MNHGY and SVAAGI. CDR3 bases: TGTGCCAGCAGTTTCGAAGGGGGCCGGGATTCACCCCTCCACTTT. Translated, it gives CASSFEGGRDSPLHF.

This chain's CDR3 is CASSFGGATYEQYF. The CDR3 bases are TGTGCCAGCAGCTTCGGGGGGGCCACCTACGAGCAGTACTTC. The genes are TRBV11-2 and TRBJ2-7, with 8 bases matching TRBD2. CDR3 length equals 14 residues. Germline V gene data show CDR1 as SGHAT and CDR2 as FQNNGV. V shed 3 bases, J shed 2 bases, and the junction held 3 bases outside the gene matches.

CDR3 region: CASRPGRATDTQYF. CDR3 DNA sequence: TGTGCCAGCAGGCCGGGGAGGGCCACAGATACGCAGTATTTT. The chain couples TRBV28 to TRBJ2-3; TRBD2 agrees at 7 bases. Germline V CDR1 and CDR2: MDHEN, SYDVKM. V trimming: 6 bases; J trimming: 2 bases; junction bases outside the gene matches: 5. This CDR3 has 14 residues. The full variable domain, with the rest looked up from reference TRBV28 and TRBJ2-3, is DVKVTQSSRYLVKRTGEKVFLECVQDMDHENMFWYRQDPGLGLRLIYFSYDVKMKEKGDIPEGYSVSREKKERFSLILESASTNQTSMYLCASRPGRATDTQYFGPGTRLTVL.

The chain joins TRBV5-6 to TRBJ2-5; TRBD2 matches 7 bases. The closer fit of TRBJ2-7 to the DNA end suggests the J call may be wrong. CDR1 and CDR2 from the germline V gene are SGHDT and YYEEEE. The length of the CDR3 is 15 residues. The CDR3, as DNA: TGTGCCAGCAGCTTGGTGGGGGGGGACCCCTACGAGCAGTACTTC. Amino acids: CASSLVGGDPYEQYF.

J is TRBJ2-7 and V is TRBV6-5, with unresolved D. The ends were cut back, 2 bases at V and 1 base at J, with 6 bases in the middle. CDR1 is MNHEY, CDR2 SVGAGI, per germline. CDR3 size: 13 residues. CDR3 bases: TGTGCCAGCAGTTACGGAGCGTCCTACGAGCAGTACTTC. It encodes CASSYGASYEQYF.

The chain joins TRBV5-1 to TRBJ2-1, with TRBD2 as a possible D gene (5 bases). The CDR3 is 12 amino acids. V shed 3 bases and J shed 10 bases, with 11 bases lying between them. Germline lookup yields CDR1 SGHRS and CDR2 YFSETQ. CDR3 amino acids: CASSYPSGEQFF. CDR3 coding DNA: TGCGCCAGCAGCTACCCGTCGGGGGAGCAGTTCTTC.

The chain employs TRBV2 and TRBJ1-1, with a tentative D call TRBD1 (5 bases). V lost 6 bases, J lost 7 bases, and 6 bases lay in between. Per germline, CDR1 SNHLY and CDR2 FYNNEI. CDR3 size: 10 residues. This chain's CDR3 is CASRGLEAFF. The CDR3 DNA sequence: TGTGCCAGCAGGGGGCTTGAAGCTTTCTTT.

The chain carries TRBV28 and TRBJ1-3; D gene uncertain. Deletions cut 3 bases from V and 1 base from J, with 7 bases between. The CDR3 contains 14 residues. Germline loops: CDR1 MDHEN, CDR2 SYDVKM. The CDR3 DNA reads TGTGCCAGCAGTTTTCGGGGATCTGGAAACACCATATATTTT. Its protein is CASSFRGSGNTIYF.

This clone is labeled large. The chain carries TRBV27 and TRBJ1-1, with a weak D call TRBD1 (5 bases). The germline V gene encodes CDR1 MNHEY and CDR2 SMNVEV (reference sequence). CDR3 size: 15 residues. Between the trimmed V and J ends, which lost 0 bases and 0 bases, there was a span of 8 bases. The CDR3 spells CASSLSAGLNTEAFF. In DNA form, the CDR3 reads TGTGCCAGCAGTTTATCGGCAGGGCTGAACACTGAAGCTTTCTTT.

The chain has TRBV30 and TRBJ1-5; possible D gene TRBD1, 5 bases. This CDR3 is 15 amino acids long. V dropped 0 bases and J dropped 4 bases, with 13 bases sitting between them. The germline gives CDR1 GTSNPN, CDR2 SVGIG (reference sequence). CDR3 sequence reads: CAWSVGNRQNQPQHF. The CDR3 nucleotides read TGTGCCTGGAGTGTAGGGAACAGGCAGAATCAGCCCCAGCATTTT.

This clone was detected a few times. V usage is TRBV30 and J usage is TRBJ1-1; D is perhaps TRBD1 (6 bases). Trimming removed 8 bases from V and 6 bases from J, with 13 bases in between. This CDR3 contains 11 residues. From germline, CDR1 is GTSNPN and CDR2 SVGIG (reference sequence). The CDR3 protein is CAGGRGAEAFF. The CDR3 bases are TGTGCCGGCGGGAGGGGGGCTGAAGCTTTCTTT.

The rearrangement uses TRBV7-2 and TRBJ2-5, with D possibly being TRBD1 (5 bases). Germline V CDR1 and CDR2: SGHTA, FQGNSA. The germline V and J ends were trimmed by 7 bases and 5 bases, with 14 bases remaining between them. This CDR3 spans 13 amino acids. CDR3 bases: TGTGCCAGCACCCAGGGCCCATGGGAGACCCAGTACTTC. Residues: CASTQGPWETQYF. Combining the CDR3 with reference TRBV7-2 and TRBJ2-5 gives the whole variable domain GAGVSQSPSNKVTEKGKDVELRCDPISGHTALYWYRQSLGQGLEFLIYFQGNSAPDKSGLPSDRFSAERTGGSVSTLTIQRTQQEDSAVYLCASTQGPWETQYFGPGTRLLVL.

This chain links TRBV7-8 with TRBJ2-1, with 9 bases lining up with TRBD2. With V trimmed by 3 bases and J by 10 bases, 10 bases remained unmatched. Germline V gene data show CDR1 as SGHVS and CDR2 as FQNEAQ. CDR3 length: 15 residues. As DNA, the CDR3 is TGTGCCAGCAGCTTCGACGGCGGGAGGGCAGGGGAGCAGTTCTTC. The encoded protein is CASSFDGGRAGEQFF.